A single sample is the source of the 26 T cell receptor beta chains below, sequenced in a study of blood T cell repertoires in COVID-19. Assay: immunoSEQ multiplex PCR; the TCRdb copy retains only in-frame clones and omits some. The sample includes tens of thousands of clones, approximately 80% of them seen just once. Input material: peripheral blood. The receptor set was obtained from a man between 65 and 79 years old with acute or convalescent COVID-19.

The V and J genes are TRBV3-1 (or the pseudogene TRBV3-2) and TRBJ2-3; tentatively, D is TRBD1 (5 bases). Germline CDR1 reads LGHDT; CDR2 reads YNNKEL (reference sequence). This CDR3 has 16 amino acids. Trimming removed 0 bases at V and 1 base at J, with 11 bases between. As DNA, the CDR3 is TGTGCCAGCAGCCAAGATAATCGACAGCGCACAGATACGCAGTATTTT. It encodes CASSQDNRQRTDTQYF.

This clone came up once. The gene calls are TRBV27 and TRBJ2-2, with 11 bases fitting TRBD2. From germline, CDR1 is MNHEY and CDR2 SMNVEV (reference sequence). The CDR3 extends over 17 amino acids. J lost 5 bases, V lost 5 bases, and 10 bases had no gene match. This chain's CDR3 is CASSLLRTSGSTGELFF. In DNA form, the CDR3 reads TGTGCCAGCAGTCTACTAAGAACTAGCGGGAGTACCGGGGAGCTGTTTTTT.

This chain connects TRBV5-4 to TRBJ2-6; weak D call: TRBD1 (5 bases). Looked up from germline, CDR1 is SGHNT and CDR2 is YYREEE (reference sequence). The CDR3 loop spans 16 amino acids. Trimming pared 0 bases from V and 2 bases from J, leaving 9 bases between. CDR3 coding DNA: TGTGCCAGCAGCTTGGGAACCAGGGCTGGGGCCAACGTCCTGACTTTC. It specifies CASSLGTRAGANVLTF. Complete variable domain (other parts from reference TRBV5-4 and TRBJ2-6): ETGVTQSPTHLIKTRGQQVTLRCSSQSGHNTVSWYQQALGQGPQFIFQYYREEENGRGNFPPRFSGLQFPNYSSELNVNALELDDSALYLCASSLGTRAGANVLTFGAGSRLTVL.

The CDR3 loop reads CASSLAPGGSRSSYEQYF. Here the CDR3 DNA reads TGTGCCAGCAGTTTAGCCCCAGGGGGCTCACGTAGCTCCTACGAGCAGTACTTC. The V call is TRBV28, the J call TRBJ2-7; 8 bases map to TRBD1. The CDR3 has 18 residues. V was clipped by 2 bases and J by 0 bases; unmatched bases: 12. Looked up from germline, CDR1 is MDHEN and CDR2 is SYDVKM.

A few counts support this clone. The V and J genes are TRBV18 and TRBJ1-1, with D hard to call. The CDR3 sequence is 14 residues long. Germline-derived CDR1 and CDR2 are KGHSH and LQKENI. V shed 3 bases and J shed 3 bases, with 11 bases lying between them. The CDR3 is CASSPLPEDTEAFF. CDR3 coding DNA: TGTGCCAGCTCACCGCTGCCAGAGGACACTGAAGCTTTCTTT.

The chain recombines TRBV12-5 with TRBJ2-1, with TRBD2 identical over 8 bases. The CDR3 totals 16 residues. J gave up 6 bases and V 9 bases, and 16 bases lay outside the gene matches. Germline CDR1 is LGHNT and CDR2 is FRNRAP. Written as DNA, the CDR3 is TGTGCTAGCTCAGCCATTGGGACTAGGCGTGGCAATGAGCAGTTCTTC. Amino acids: CASSAIGTRRGNEQFF.

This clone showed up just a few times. The CDR3 nucleotides are TGTGCCAGCAGCTTAGAGGGACGGGAGAATCAGCCCCAGCATTTT. It yields the protein CASSLEGRENQPQHF. V is TRBV7-2 and J is TRBJ1-5; tentative D call: TRBD1 (5 bases). CDR1 is SGHTA, CDR2 FQGNSA, per germline. V lost 1 base and J 4 bases, leaving 11 bases between the germline ends. This CDR3 comprises 15 residues.

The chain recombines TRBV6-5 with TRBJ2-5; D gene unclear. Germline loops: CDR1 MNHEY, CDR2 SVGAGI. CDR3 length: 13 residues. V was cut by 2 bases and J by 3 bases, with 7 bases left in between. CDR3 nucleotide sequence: TGTGCCAGCAGTTACGGTCTAAAAGAGACCCAGTACTTC. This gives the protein CASSYGLKETQYF.

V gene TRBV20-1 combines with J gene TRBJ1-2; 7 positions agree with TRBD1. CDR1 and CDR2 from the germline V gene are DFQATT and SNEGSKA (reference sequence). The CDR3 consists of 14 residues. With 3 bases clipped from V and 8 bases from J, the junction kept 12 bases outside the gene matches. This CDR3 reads CSASQTGYEQGYTF. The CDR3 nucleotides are TGCAGTGCTAGTCAGACAGGGTATGAGCAAGGCTACACCTTC.

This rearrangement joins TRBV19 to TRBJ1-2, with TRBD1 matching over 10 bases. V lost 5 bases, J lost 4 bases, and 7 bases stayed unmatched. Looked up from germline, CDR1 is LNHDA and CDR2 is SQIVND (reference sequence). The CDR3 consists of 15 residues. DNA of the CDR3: TGTGCCAGTAGTCTGACAGGGGGCGCAATCTATGGCTACACCTTC. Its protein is CASSLTGGAIYGYTF.

This CDR3 is CASVDRLAGGTDTQYF. The CDR3, as DNA: TGCGCCAGCGTGGATAGGCTAGCGGGAGGCACAGATACGCAGTATTTT. This chain uses TRBV10-2 with TRBJ2-3; 10 nucleotides line up with TRBD2. The CDR3 is 16 residues long. Germline trimming cut 8 bases from V and 1 base from J; bases unmatched to any gene: 9. Germline CDR1 and CDR2: WSHSY and SAAADI.

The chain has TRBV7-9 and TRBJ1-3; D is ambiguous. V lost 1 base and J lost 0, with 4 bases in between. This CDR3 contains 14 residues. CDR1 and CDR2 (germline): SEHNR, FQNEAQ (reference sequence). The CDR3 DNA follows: TGTGCCAGCAGCTTAGGGAGCTCTGGAAACACCATATATTTT. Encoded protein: CASSLGSSGNTIYF.

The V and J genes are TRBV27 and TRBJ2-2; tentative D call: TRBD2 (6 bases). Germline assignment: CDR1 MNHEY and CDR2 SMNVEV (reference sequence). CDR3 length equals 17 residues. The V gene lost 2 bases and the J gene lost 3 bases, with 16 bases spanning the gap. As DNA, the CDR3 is TGTGCCAGCAGTTTAACCCTCGGAGGGATGGACACCGGGGAGCTGTTTTTT. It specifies CASSLTLGGMDTGELFF.

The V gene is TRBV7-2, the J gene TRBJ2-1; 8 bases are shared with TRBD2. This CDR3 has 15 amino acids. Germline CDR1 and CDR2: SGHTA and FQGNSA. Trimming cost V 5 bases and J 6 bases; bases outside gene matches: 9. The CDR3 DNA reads TGTGCCAGCAGCCGGGCGGGCGGGGGGCCCAATGAGCAGTTCTTC. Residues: CASSRAGGGPNEQFF.

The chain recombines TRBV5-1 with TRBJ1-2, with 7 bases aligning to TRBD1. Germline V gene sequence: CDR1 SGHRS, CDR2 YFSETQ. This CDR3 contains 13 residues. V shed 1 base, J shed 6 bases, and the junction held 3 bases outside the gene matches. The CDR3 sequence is CASSLRTGDGYTF. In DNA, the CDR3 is TGCGCCAGCAGCTTGCGGACAGGAGATGGCTACACCTTC.

In DNA form, the CDR3 reads TGTGCCTGGAGTGTGGGAACAGGGGGCGCGGGGAATGAGCAGTTCTTC. Protein: CAWSVGTGGAGNEQFF. The chain joins TRBV30 to TRBJ2-1; 9 bases map to TRBD1. Trimming cost V 0 bases and J 7 bases; bases outside gene matches: 10. Germline loops: CDR1 GTSNPN, CDR2 SVGIG (reference sequence). The CDR3 is 16 residues long.

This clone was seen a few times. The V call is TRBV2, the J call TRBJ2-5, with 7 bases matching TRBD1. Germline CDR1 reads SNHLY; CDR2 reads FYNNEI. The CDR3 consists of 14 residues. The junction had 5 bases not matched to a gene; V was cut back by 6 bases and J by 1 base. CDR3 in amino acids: CASRPDRSQETQYF. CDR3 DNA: TGTGCCAGCAGGCCGGACAGGAGCCAAGAGACCCAGTACTTC.

This chain's CDR3 is CSARESRTGDRGYTF. CDR3 bases: TGCAGTGCTCGTGAATCGCGGACAGGGGATCGTGGCTACACCTTC. This chain joins TRBV20-1 and TRBJ1-2, with TRBD1 identical over 9 bases. CDR1 and CDR2 (germline): DFQATT, SNEGSKA (reference sequence). CDR3 size: 15 residues. Germline trimming cut 5 bases from V and 7 bases from J; bases unmatched to any gene: 14.

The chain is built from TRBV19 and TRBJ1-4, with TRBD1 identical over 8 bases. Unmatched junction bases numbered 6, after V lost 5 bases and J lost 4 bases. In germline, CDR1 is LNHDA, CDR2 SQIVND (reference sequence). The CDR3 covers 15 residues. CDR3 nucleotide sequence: TGTGCCAGTAGTGTGACAGGGGACCTTAATGAAAAACTGTTTTTT. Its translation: CASSVTGDLNEKLFF.

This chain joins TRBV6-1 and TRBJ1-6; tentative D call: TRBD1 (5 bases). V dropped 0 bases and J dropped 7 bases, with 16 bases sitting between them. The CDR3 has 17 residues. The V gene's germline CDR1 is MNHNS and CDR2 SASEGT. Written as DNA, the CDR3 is TGTGCCAGCAGTGAAGCGATTTACAGGACGGGCAATTCACCCCTCCACTTT. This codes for CASSEAIYRTGNSPLHF.

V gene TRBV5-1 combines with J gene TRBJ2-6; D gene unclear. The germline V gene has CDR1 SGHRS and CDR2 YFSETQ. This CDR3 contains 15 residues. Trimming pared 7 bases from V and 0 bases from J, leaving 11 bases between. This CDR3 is CASFDHSSGANVLTF. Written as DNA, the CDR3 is TGCGCCAGCTTTGACCACAGCTCTGGGGCCAACGTCCTGACTTTC.

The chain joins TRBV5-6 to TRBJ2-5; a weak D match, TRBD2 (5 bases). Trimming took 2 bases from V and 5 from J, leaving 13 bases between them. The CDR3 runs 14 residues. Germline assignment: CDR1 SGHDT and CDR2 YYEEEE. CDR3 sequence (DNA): TGTGCCAGCAGCTTTGGCACGCTAGCCGAGACCCAGTACTTC. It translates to CASSFGTLAETQYF.

As DNA, the CDR3 is TGTGCCAGCAGTTTAACGGGTTCTAACAATCAGCCCCAGCATTTT. Protein: CASSLTGSNNQPQHF. The rearrangement joins TRBV6-5 to TRBJ1-5; D is ambiguous. V lost 4 bases to trimming and J lost 3 bases, with 13 bases between them. This CDR3 is built from 15 residues. CDR1 is MNHEY and CDR2 is SVGAGI in the germline V gene.

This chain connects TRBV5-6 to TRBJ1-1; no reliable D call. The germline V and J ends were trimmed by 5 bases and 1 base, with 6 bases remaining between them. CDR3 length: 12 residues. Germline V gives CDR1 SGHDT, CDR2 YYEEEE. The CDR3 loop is CASRKQNTEAFF. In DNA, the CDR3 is TGTGCCAGCAGAAAACAGAACACTGAAGCTTTCTTT.

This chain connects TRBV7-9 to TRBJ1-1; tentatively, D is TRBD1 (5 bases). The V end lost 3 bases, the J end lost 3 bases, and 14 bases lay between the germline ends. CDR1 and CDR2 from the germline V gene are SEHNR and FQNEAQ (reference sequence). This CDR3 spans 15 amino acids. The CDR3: CASSFYAGYDTEAFF. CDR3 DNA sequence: TGTGCCAGCAGCTTTTACGCAGGGTATGACACTGAAGCTTTCTTT.

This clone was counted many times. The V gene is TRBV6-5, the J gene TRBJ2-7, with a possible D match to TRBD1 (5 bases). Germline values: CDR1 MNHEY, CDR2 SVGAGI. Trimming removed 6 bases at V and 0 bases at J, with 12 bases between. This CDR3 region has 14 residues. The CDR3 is CASRPRDSSYEQYF. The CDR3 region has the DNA TGTGCCAGCAGACCCCGAGACAGCTCCTACGAGCAGTACTTC.